The clone carrying this TCR beta chain is classed as large by frequency. The antigen remains unidentified. Each sample's input was 200 to 300 ng genomic DNA, some 40,000 genome equivalents. One tube held mixed TRB-A and TRB-B primer pools for touch-down PCR. Following a re-call of the multiplex PCR reads, TCRdb has one entry per CDR3 protein and lacks DNA. The sample totals around 1,800 distinct CDR3 sequences. This sample was taken from a study of T cell clusters in autoimmune cytopenias. Whole-study findings and limits: Primary autoimmune cytopenia patients appeared to lack physiological T cell clusters present in healthy donors.

The CDR3 runs to 16 residues. The same data also went into a second study, on T cell repertoires in aging, cancer and after chemotherapy. That publication notes: Patients with chronic lymphocytic leukemia were sampled before and after fludarabine- or bendamustine-based chemotherapy. Age-matched healthy donors had significantly more diverse, less clonal blood TCR repertoires than untreated cancer patients.

The sequenced material came from peripheral blood. This TCR was sampled from a human donor with chronic lymphocytic leukemia. V and J are TRBV12-3 or TRBV12-4 and TRBJ2-3; TCRdb gives TRBD1 as the D gene, but with no DNA this cannot be confirmed. The CDR3 sequence is CASSPTGRLSTDTQYF.